Each of the 26 T cell receptor beta chains below was sequenced from the same sample in a study of response to subunit inactivated influenza vaccine. TCRdb reprocessed the RT-PCR reads via MiXCR and lists one record per CDR3 protein. The top ten clones hold under 10% of a sample with almost 250,000 distinct CDR3 sequences, 10% to 15% of them seen once. This specimen was non-naive T cells sorted from PBMCs, taken 14 days before vaccination. These receptors came from a man aged 50-59 years who received an inactivated influenza vaccine.

This clonotype has a handful of counts. The V and J genes are TRBV9 and TRBJ2-2; D unresolved. CDR3 length: 14 residues. V was pared by 0 bases and J by 0 bases, with 3 bases between. The germline CDR1 and CDR2 sequences are SGDLS and YYNGEE. The DNA of the CDR3 is TGTGCCAGCAGCGTAGGCCCGAACACCGGGGAGCTGTTTTTT. Translated, it gives CASSVGPNTGELFF.

The V call is TRBV6-1, the J call TRBJ2-5, with 13 bases lining up with TRBD2. Germline values: CDR1 MNHNS, CDR2 SASEGT. The CDR3 loop spans 18 amino acids. V trimming: 5 bases; J trimming: 5 bases; junction bases outside the gene matches: 14. CDR3 in DNA: TGTGCCAGCAGTAAGACTAGCGGGGGGTTTGGGGTTTCGGAGACCCAGTACTTC. Protein: CASSKTSGGFGVSETQYF.

CDR3 bases: TGTGCCACCAGCCCCCCCGGACTAGCGGGGGGGGTGTCGTTCTTC. Translation gives CATSPPGLAGGVSFF. The chain has TRBV15 and TRBJ2-1, with 15 bases aligning to TRBD2. V dropped 5 bases and J dropped 15; count of bases not matched to a gene: 11. The CDR3 spans 15 residues. The germline CDR1 and CDR2 sequences are LNHNV and YYDKDF (reference sequence).

As to this clonotype: Because it lacks the conserved phenylalanine or tryptophan at the end, this CDR3 is likely a read error. The chain employs TRBV6-2 or TRBV6-3 and TRBJ2-2, with D possibly TRBD1 on 6 matching bases. This CDR3 has 17 residues. Between the trimmed V and J ends, which lost 4 bases and 7 bases, there was a span of 22 bases. Germline assignment: CDR1 MNHEY and CDR2 SVGEGT. CDR3 sequence (DNA): TGTGCCAGCAGTTCTTACCCGGGACATCGAACAAGCGGGGAGCTGTTTCTT. Translating it yields CASSSYPGHRTSGELFL.

This clonotype was seen many times. The chain links TRBV5-1 to TRBJ2-7; 8 nucleotides agree with TRBD1. The CDR3 has 14 amino acids. Per germline, CDR1 SGHRS and CDR2 YFSETQ. The trim removed 0 bases at V and 5 bases at J, leaving 4 bases unmatched. CDR3 sequence reads: CASSLGTGNHEQYF. CDR3 bases: TGCGCCAGCAGCTTGGGGACAGGGAACCACGAGCAGTACTTC.

V usage is TRBV6-2 or TRBV6-3 and J usage is TRBJ2-3; 8 nucleotides line up with TRBD1. The CDR3 has 20 amino acids. The J segment lost 8 bases and the V segment lost 2 bases, leaving 24 bases of the junction unmatched. Germline values: CDR1 MNHEY, CDR2 SVGEGT. The CDR3 reads CASSYRTGPTGGLFRGTQYF. The CDR3, as DNA: TGTGCCAGCAGTTACAGGACAGGGCCTACCGGGGGCCTCTTTCGCGGTACGCAGTATTTT.

This chain joins TRBV12-3 or TRBV12-4 and TRBJ2-1; 11 bases map to TRBD2. The V and J ends lost 6 bases and 9 bases, in that order; junction bases with no gene match: 10. This CDR3 region has 15 residues. For the CDR3, the DNA is TGTGCCAGCAGCCCGTTTAGCGGGAGGGCCTCTGAGCAGTTCTTC. Its protein product is CASSPFSGRASEQFF.

This chain links TRBV7-1 with TRBJ2-1; a possible D gene is TRBD2 (7 bases). TRBV7-1 is an open reading frame whose function is uncertain. CDR3 length equals 22 residues. Trimming left V 3 bases short and J 0 bases short, with 30 bases between. CDR3 loop: CASSSDRRTSAYRLSSYNEQFF. The CDR3 DNA is TGTGCCAGCAGCTCCGACAGGCGAACTAGCGCCTATAGACTTTCCTCCTACAATGAGCAGTTCTTC.

V usage is TRBV20-1 and J usage is TRBJ1-2; no clear D gene. V was clipped by 3 bases and J by 7 bases, with 3 bases between them. Germline V lookup: CDR1 DFQATT, CDR2 SNEGSKA (reference sequence). The CDR3 sequence is 9 residues long. The chain's CDR3 is CSARGGYTF. The CDR3 bases are TGCAGTGCTAGGGGTGGCTACACCTTC.

This clonotype was observed a handful of times. The chain couples TRBV24-1 to TRBJ1-5; no firm D call. This CDR3 has 16 residues. CDR1 is KGHDR and CDR2 is SFDVKD in the germline V gene. V was cut by 4 bases and J by 5 bases, with 17 bases left in between. Here the CDR3 reads CATSDPGREGDQPQHF. The CDR3 bases are TGTGCCACCAGTGACCCCGGGCGCGAGGGTGATCAGCCCCAGCATTTT.

Of note for this clonotype: The CDR3 carries no conserved terminal phenylalanine or tryptophan, so it likely arises from a read error. The V and J genes are TRBV4-1 and TRBJ2-7; D is uncertain. Deletions cut 2 bases from V and 3 bases from J, with 11 bases between. This CDR3 has 14 residues. Germline CDR1 MGHRA, CDR2 YSYEKL. CDR3 amino acids: CASSQYSGVYEQYL. DNA of the CDR3: TGCGCCAGCAGCCAATACTCGGGCGTCTACGAGCAGTACCTC.

V usage is TRBV29-1 and J usage is TRBJ1-4, with TRBD1 matching 7 bases. Losses at the gene ends were 0 bases for V and 4 bases for J; bases not matched to a gene: 5. The CDR3 contains 15 residues. The germline V gene has CDR1 SQVTM and CDR2 ANQGSEA. The CDR3 protein is CSVEEKDRINEKLFF. The CDR3 DNA is TGCAGCGTTGAAGAGAAGGACAGGATTAATGAAAAACTGTTTTTT.

This clonotype has just a few counts. The chain combines TRBV28 with TRBJ1-3; D ambiguous. V was shortened by 6 bases and J by 4 bases, with 4 bases between the two germline ends. CDR3 length: 11 residues. The germline gives CDR1 MDHEN, CDR2 SYDVKM. The DNA of the CDR3 is TGTGCCAGCAGAGCCGGAAACACCATATATTTT. Protein product: CASRAGNTIYF.

V gene TRBV5-6 combines with J gene TRBJ2-2, with TRBD2 matching 8 bases. The CDR3 is made up of 16 amino acids. The V gene's germline CDR1 is SGHDT and CDR2 YYEEEE. Trimming at V came to 1 base and at J to 4 bases, leaving 6 bases not matched to a gene. The CDR3 region is CASSLYSSGPTGELFF. As DNA, the CDR3 is TGTGCCAGCAGCTTGTATTCTAGCGGGCCCACCGGGGAGCTGTTTTTT.

This chain uses TRBV18 with TRBJ2-7, with TRBD2 matching over 9 bases. V lost 0 bases, J lost 3 bases, and 6 bases stayed unmatched. This CDR3 has 16 residues. Germline values: CDR1 KGHSH, CDR2 LQKENI. Here the CDR3 DNA reads TGTGCCAGCTCACCACCGGGAATAGCGGGAGACTACGAGCAGTACTTC. Its protein product is CASSPPGIAGDYEQYF. The whole variable domain, filled in from reference TRBV18 and TRBJ2-7, reads NAGVMQNPRHLVRRRGQEARLRCSPMKGHSHVYWYRQLPEEGLKFMVYLQKENIIDESGMPKERFSAEFPKEGPSILRIQQVVRGDSAAYFCASSPPGIAGDYEQYFGPGTRLTVT.

This clonotype was picked up a small number of times. The chain carries TRBV4-1 and TRBJ1-1; no firm D call. CDR1 is MGHRA, CDR2 YSYEKL, per germline. This CDR3 is 13 amino acids long. V lost 2 bases, J lost 4 bases, and 8 bases lay in between. Here the CDR3 reads CASSQRRATEAFF. The DNA for the CDR3 is TGCGCCAGCAGCCAACGGAGGGCCACTGAAGCTTTCTTT.

This sequence joins TRBV4-1 and TRBJ2-5; D gene uncertain. The CDR3 sequence is 12 residues long. Germline assignment: CDR1 MGHRA and CDR2 YSYEKL. V was clipped by 2 bases and J by 7 bases, with 8 bases between them. The DNA for the CDR3 is TGCGCCAGCAGCCAAATATGGGGGACCCAGTACTTC. It encodes CASSQIWGTQYF.

This clonotype has just a few counts. The V call is TRBV5-4, the J call TRBJ2-5; D perhaps matches TRBD2 (6 bases). Trimming took off 0 bases at V and 0 bases at J, with 9 bases between the two ends. Germline lookup yields CDR1 SGHNT and CDR2 YYREEE (reference sequence). The CDR3 totals 15 residues. CDR3 bases: TGTGCCAGCAGCTTGGCCCGGACTAACCAAGAGACCCAGTACTTC. Its protein is CASSLARTNQETQYF.

This clonotype was counted at least ten times. The chain joins TRBV5-1 to TRBJ2-4; D possibly corresponds to TRBD1 (6 bases). Germline CDR1 reads SGHRS; CDR2 reads YFSETQ. V lost 3 bases, J lost 0 bases, and 13 bases lay in between. CDR3 length equals 16 residues. The CDR3 spells CASSSTGFLAKNIQYF. The CDR3 region has the DNA TGCGCCAGCAGCTCAACAGGGTTCTTAGCCAAAAACATTCAGTACTTC.

The table lists this clonotype with many counts. The chain uses TRBV7-9 and TRBJ2-7; 8 nucleotides align to TRBD1. The V gene end was trimmed by 0 bases and the J gene end by 4 bases; junction bases not matched to a gene: 8. Germline V CDR1 and CDR2: SEHNR, FQNEAQ (reference sequence). The CDR3 runs to 16 residues. The CDR3 bases are TGTGCCAGCAGCTTAGCGGGGGCAGGGGGCATTTACGAGCAGTACTTC. It codes for CASSLAGAGGIYEQYF.

This clonotype was detected a few times. This chain connects TRBV20-1 to TRBJ1-6; 9 bases line up with TRBD1. Germline V gives CDR1 DFQATT, CDR2 SNEGSKA (reference sequence). The CDR3 totals 15 residues. V trimming: 6 bases; J trimming: 7 bases; junction bases outside the gene matches: 10. As DNA, the CDR3 is TGCAGTGCCCTGGTCGGGACAGGGCGGAATTCACCCCTCCACTTT. Translating gives CSALVGTGRNSPLHF.

This clonotype was observed a handful of times. The V gene is TRBV5-1, the J gene TRBJ2-3; 9 bases are a match to TRBD1. From germline, CDR1 is SGHRS and CDR2 YFSETQ. The V segment lost 3 bases and the J segment 4 bases; nucleotides outside the gene matches: 9. The CDR3 is 16 amino acids. The chain's CDR3 is CASSYGGQGVADTQYF. The CDR3 nucleotides are TGCGCCAGCAGCTATGGGGGACAGGGAGTAGCAGATACGCAGTATTTT.

V is TRBV27 and J is TRBJ2-4; D perhaps matches TRBD2 (7 bases). V was trimmed by 5 bases and J by 9 bases, leaving 14 bases between them. CDR3 length equals 13 residues. Per germline, CDR1 MNHEY and CDR2 SMNVEV (reference sequence). The CDR3: CASSLGGVGIQYF. CDR3 coding DNA: TGTGCCAGCAGTCTAGGGGGGGTGGGCATTCAGTACTTC.

This clonotype has only a few counts. V is TRBV10-3 and J is TRBJ2-3, with D unclear. V was shortened by 6 bases and J by 3 bases, with 7 bases between the two germline ends. The CDR3 totals 12 residues. The germline gives CDR1 ENHRY, CDR2 SYGVKD. The CDR3, as DNA: TGTGCCATCAGCCAAGAAACAGATACGCAGTATTTT. Translation: CAISQETDTQYF.

Only a few counts were recorded for this clonotype. V usage is TRBV29-1 and J usage is TRBJ2-5; a weak D match, TRBD1 (6 bases). V shed 3 bases and J shed 5 bases, with 13 bases lying between them. The germline gives CDR1 SQVTM, CDR2 ANQGSEA. The CDR3 loop spans 13 amino acids. The CDR3 sequence: CSVDRPQGETQYF. The CDR3 DNA reads as TGCAGCGTTGACCGGCCGCAGGGGGAGACCCAGTACTTC.

In nucleotides, the CDR3 is TGTGCCAGTATGGGGACAGGGAGACACAATGAGCAGTTCTTC. It is translated as CASMGTGRHNEQFF. This chain uses TRBV19 with TRBJ2-1; 9 bases line up with TRBD1. Germline loops: CDR1 LNHDA, CDR2 SQIVND (reference sequence). The V gene end was trimmed by 7 bases and the J gene end by 5 bases; junction bases not matched to a gene: 6. CDR3 length: 14 amino acids.